The 25 T cell receptor beta chains below all came from one sample that was sequenced in a study of graft-versus-host responses after intestinal transplantation. Some clones are missing from TCRdb's copy, which holds only in-frame ones; the method was immunoSEQ multiplex PCR. The table has fewer than 150,000 clones, roughly nine tenths seen once. These receptors have no identified antigens. The sample was unstimulated CD4+ T cells sorted from spleen or lymph node cells, taken before intestinal transplant. The source of these receptors is a human donor who received an intestinal transplant.

This clone was recorded once. V and J are TRBV7-9 and TRBJ2-3; D is tentatively TRBD1 or TRBD2 (5 bases each). This CDR3 is built from 12 residues. Trimming removed 7 bases from V and 3 bases from J, with 8 bases in between. Germline V gene lookup returns CDR1 SEHNR and CDR2 FQNEAQ (reference sequence). For the CDR3, the DNA is TGTGCCAGCAAGTGGGGGACAGATACGCAGTATTTT. Protein sequence: CASKWGTDTQYF.

This chain uses TRBV13 with TRBJ1-2; D is possibly TRBD1 (5 bases). V was clipped by 5 bases and J by 8 bases, with 18 bases between them. CDR1 is PRHDT and CDR2 is FYEKMQ in the germline V gene (reference sequence). The CDR3 loop spans 14 amino acids. CDR3 region: CASSPGLPGEGYTF. DNA of the CDR3: TGTGCCAGCAGCCCCGGACTGCCGGGGGAGGGCTACACCTTC.

The chain is built from TRBV13 and TRBJ1-2; tentatively, D is TRBD1 (5 bases). The CDR3 is 15 residues long. V was pared by 1 base and J by 4 bases, with 13 bases between. Germline CDR1 is PRHDT and CDR2 is FYEKMQ (reference sequence). The CDR3 protein is CASSLDAREGYGYTF. DNA for the CDR3: TGTGCCAGCAGCTTAGATGCCAGGGAAGGCTATGGCTACACCTTC.

V gene TRBV6-6 combines with J gene TRBJ2-2; D may be TRBD1 or TRBD2 (6 bases each). CDR1 is MNHNY, CDR2 SVGAGI, per germline (reference sequence). The CDR3 has 16 amino acids. Trimming took 5 bases from V and 1 from J, leaving 14 bases between them. The CDR3 spells CASSPYGGLNTGELFF. The CDR3 nucleotides read TGTGCCAGCAGTCCCTACGGGGGCTTGAACACCGGGGAGCTGTTTTTT.

The genes are TRBV2 and TRBJ2-5; the D gene could be TRBD1 or TRBD2 (5 bases each). This CDR3 contains 12 residues. Trimming pared 6 bases from V and 2 bases from J, leaving 7 bases between. Germline V gene lookup returns CDR1 SNHLY and CDR2 FYNNEI. The CDR3 loop reads CASRGVQETQYF. CDR3 sequence (DNA): TGTGCCAGCAGGGGGGTACAAGAGACCCAGTACTTC.

The chain has TRBV6-5 and TRBJ1-1, with 7 bases lining up with TRBD1. The CDR3 covers 14 residues. The J segment lost 1 base and the V segment lost 5 bases, leaving 4 bases of the junction unmatched. Germline CDR1 MNHEY, CDR2 SVGAGI. The CDR3 reads CASSGTDANTEAFF. CDR3 nucleotides: TGTGCCAGCAGTGGGACAGATGCGAACACTGAAGCTTTCTTT.

The CDR3 DNA is TGCAGCGTTGGGAGGTGGGGTACTGAAGCTTTCTTT. Amino acids: CSVGRWGTEAFF. This chain links TRBV29-1 with TRBJ1-1, with D unresolved. V lost 4 bases, J lost 5 bases, and 11 bases lay in between. Germline CDR1 is SQVTM and CDR2 is ANQGSEA. The CDR3 runs to 12 residues.

This clone was recorded only once. The CDR3 nucleotides are TGTGCCAGCTCACCCTCGGTGCGGGGAGAGAACACTGAAGCTTTCTTT. Translation: CASSPSVRGENTEAFF. The chain joins TRBV18 to TRBJ1-1; D unresolved. The germline V gene encodes CDR1 KGHSH and CDR2 LQKENI. Trimming cost V 3 bases and J 1 base, with 15 bases left between them. The CDR3 runs to 16 residues.

The rearrangement links TRBV18 to TRBJ1-5; D unclear. The germline V and J ends were trimmed by 3 bases and 4 bases, with 10 bases remaining between them. This CDR3 contains 14 residues. The germline V gene has CDR1 KGHSH and CDR2 LQKENI. Here the CDR3 reads CASSPAPLNQPQHF. The CDR3 DNA sequence: TGTGCCAGCTCACCGGCTCCACTGAATCAGCCCCAGCATTTT.

The CDR3 nucleotides read TGTGCCAGCAGCTTAGACCGAGGGACAGCCTACGAGCAGTACTTC. Amino acid sequence: CASSLDRGTAYEQYF. V gene TRBV11-3 combines with J gene TRBJ2-7, with 7 positions matching TRBD1. With 0 bases clipped from V and 2 bases from J, the junction kept 4 bases outside the gene matches. CDR1 is SGHNT, CDR2 YENEEA, per germline. The CDR3 extends over 15 amino acids.

The chain carries TRBV10-1 and TRBJ2-2, with TRBD1 as a possible D gene (6 bases). Germline V CDR1 and CDR2: WNHNN, SYGVQD (reference sequence). The CDR3 length is 13 residues. With 6 bases removed from V and 6 bases from J, the gap between germline ends came to 11 bases. The CDR3 is CASSATGSGELFF. The CDR3 nucleotides read TGCGCCAGCAGCGCTACAGGGTCCGGGGAGCTGTTTTTT.

V gene TRBV9 combines with J gene TRBJ1-2, with 8 positions matching TRBD1. Germline assignment: CDR1 SGDLS and CDR2 YYNGEE. V lost 2 bases, J lost 3 bases, and 3 bases stayed unmatched. The CDR3 consists of 14 residues. In nucleotides, the CDR3 is TGTGCCAGCAGCGTGGCGACAGGGGACTATGGCTACACCTTC. Residues: CASSVATGDYGYTF. Variable domain in full (rest from reference TRBV9 and TRBJ1-2): DSGVTQTPKHLITATGQRVTLRCSPRSGDLSVYWYQQSLDQGLQFLIQYYNGEERAKGNILERFSAQQFPDLHSELNLSSLELGDSALYFCASSVATGDYGYTFGSGTRLTVV.

CDR3 nucleotides: TGTGCCAGCACGGGGTCCCCCTCTGGAAACACCATATATTTT. It yields the protein CASTGSPSGNTIYF. The gene calls are TRBV28 and TRBJ1-3; D unclear. CDR1 MDHEN and CDR2 SYDVKM come from the germline V gene. CDR3 length: 14 residues. The germline V and J ends were trimmed by 7 bases and 0 bases, with 10 bases remaining between them.

The chain couples TRBV5-1 to TRBJ2-4, with TRBD2 matching over 10 bases. V lost 5 bases and J lost 5; bases outside the gene matches: 4. Germline V gives CDR1 SGHRS, CDR2 YFSETQ. This CDR3 is 14 amino acids long. As DNA, the CDR3 is TGCGCCAGCAGTCAGGGACTAGCGCAAAACATTCAGTACTTC. Its translation is CASSQGLAQNIQYF.

The chain recombines TRBV7-2 with TRBJ2-1; 8 bases map to TRBD2. The V gene end was trimmed by 5 bases and the J gene end by 2 bases; junction bases not matched to a gene: 5. This CDR3 comprises 15 residues. Looked up from germline, CDR1 is SGHTA and CDR2 is FQGNSA. The CDR3 region is CASSPGGTAYNEQFF. CDR3 sequence (DNA): TGTGCCAGCAGCCCGGGGGGGACTGCCTACAATGAGCAGTTCTTC.

This sequence joins TRBV5-6 and TRBJ2-5; D possibly corresponds to TRBD2 (7 bases). Trimming took 0 bases from V and 5 from J, leaving 11 bases between them. Germline lookup yields CDR1 SGHDT and CDR2 YYEEEE. The CDR3 covers 14 residues. The CDR3 here is CASSLGGGGETQYF. The CDR3 DNA is TGTGCCAGCAGCTTGGGGGGGGGCGGTGAGACCCAGTACTTC.

The chain carries TRBV12-5 and TRBJ2-2; D might be TRBD1 or TRBD2, each matching 5 bases. The CDR3 totals 17 residues. Germline assignment: CDR1 LGHNT and CDR2 FRNRAP. V was trimmed by 5 bases and J by 9 bases, leaving 25 bases between them. CDR3 DNA sequence: TGTGCTAGTGGTCCAATCCCCACCGGGACGGGAAGGAGGGAGCTGTTTTTT. It codes for CASGPIPTGTGRRELFF.

The chain uses TRBV5-8 and TRBJ1-4; TRBD1 might be the D (6 bases). Germline-derived CDR1 and CDR2 are SGHTS and YDEGEE. The CDR3 is 14 amino acids. With 1 base removed from V and 7 bases from J, the gap between germline ends came to 11 bases. In DNA, the CDR3 is TGTGCCAGCAGCTTGAGCAGGGGCGGTGAAAAACTGTTTTTT. It specifies CASSLSRGGEKLFF.

The CDR3 loop reads CASRGLGNNEQFF. The CDR3 DNA sequence: TGTGCCAGCAGGGGGCTCGGAAACAATGAGCAGTTCTTC. The chain combines TRBV2 with TRBJ2-1, with TRBD1 as a possible D gene (5 bases). Germline V gives CDR1 SNHLY, CDR2 FYNNEI. This CDR3 contains 13 residues. Trimming removed 6 bases from V and 5 bases from J, with 11 bases in between.

This clone was counted a few times. This chain joins TRBV18 and TRBJ2-7, with a weak D call TRBD2 (7 bases). Between the trimmed V and J ends, which lost 0 bases and 2 bases, there was a span of 11 bases. The germline CDR1 and CDR2 sequences are KGHSH and LQKENI. There are 15 residues in the CDR3. CDR3 DNA sequence: TGTGCCAGCTCACCACCGGCGGGGGCGACCTACGAGCAGTACTTC. This gives the protein CASSPPAGATYEQYF.

This sequence joins TRBV28 and TRBJ1-6; the D is unclear. Germline loops: CDR1 MDHEN, CDR2 SYDVKM. The ends were cut back, 3 bases at V and 3 bases at J, with 18 bases in the middle. CDR3 length equals 18 residues. Written as DNA, the CDR3 is TGTGCCAGCAGTTTCGGTTCAACCGGACTTAACTATAATTCACCCCTCCACTTT. As protein: CASSFGSTGLNYNSPLHF.

The V and J genes are TRBV11-2 and TRBJ2-7; a weak D match, TRBD2 (7 bases). This CDR3 has 15 amino acids. Looked up from germline, CDR1 is SGHAT and CDR2 is FQNNGV. V dropped 3 bases and J dropped 2 bases, with 14 bases sitting between them. The CDR3 sequence: CASSFGGPPTYEQYF. CDR3 DNA: TGTGCCAGCAGCTTCGGGGGGCCCCCAACCTACGAGCAGTACTTC.

The J gene is TRBJ2-6, the V gene TRBV10-2; D not certain. The CDR3 is 14 residues long. The germline V gene encodes CDR1 WSHSY and CDR2 SAAADI. V lost 6 bases, J lost 2 bases, and 8 bases lay in between. Here the CDR3 reads CASRWSTGANVLTF. CDR3 in DNA: TGCGCCAGCAGGTGGAGCACTGGGGCCAACGTCCTGACTTTC.

About this clone: At one boundary the junction diverges from the germline segment, which might be a read error. Other DNA sequences within the sample encode an identical CDR3. This chain uses TRBV29-1 with TRBJ1-2; perhaps TRBD1 as D (6 bases). Germline-derived CDR1 and CDR2 are SQVTM and ANQGSEA. CDR3 length: 13 amino acids. The DNA for the CDR3 is TGCAGCGCTGGGGGCGGATTATTAAATGGTTACACCTTC. It codes for CSAGGGLLNGYTF.

J is TRBJ2-3 and V is TRBV5-1; the match to TRBD2 covers 12 bases. After removal of 4 bases from V and 4 bases from J, the junction contained 7 bases not matched to a gene. This CDR3 spans 16 amino acids. The germline gives CDR1 SGHRS, CDR2 YFSETQ. The CDR3 DNA reads TGCGCCAGCAGCCCCCTAGCGGGGGGGCATTCAGATACGCAGTATTTT. It specifies CASSPLAGGHSDTQYF.